The 5 T cell receptor beta chains presented below share a single source sample, sequenced in a study of CD8 T cells in Susac syndrome. Random hexamers served to reverse transcribe about 0.5 to 1 ug RNA. Using its own MiXCR run on the immunoSEQ multiplex PCR reads, TCRdb lists one record per CDR3 protein. The data hold roughly 200,000 distinct CDR3 sequences, with roughly 92% observed a single time. Sequencing used CD4+ T cells from PBMCs. The source of these receptors is a human donor in good health.

The chain is built from TRBV5-1 and TRBJ1-2; TRBD1 matches at 11 bases. CDR1 and CDR2 (germline): SGHRS, YFSETQ. The CDR3 sequence is 14 residues long. V lost 4 bases and J lost 14; bases outside the gene matches: 13. The CDR3 protein is CASSAGQGALSTTF. The CDR3 bases are TGCGCCAGCAGCGCCGGACAGGGGGCCCTCTCTACGACCTTC. The full variable domain, in which reference TRBV5-1 and TRBJ1-2 provide the parts outside the CDR3, is KAGVTQTPRYLIKTRGQQVTLSCSPISGHRSVSWYQQTPGQGLQFLFEYFSETQRNKGNFPGRFSGRQFSNSRSEMNVSTLELGDSALYLCASSAGQGALSTTFGSGTRLTVV.

This sequence joins TRBV7-8 and TRBJ2-7; D remains ambiguous. Germline-derived CDR1 and CDR2 are SGHVS and FQNEAQ. Trimming removed 1 base from V and 2 bases from J, with 12 bases in between. CDR3 size: 15 residues. In DNA, the CDR3 is TGTGCCAGCAGCTTAGATTTCAGGAACACCTACGAGCAGTACTTC. Translated: CASSLDFRNTYEQYF.

V is TRBV15 and J is TRBJ1-2; 8 bases are shared with TRBD1. Germline V lookup: CDR1 LNHNV, CDR2 YYDKDF (reference sequence). The junction had 7 bases not matched to a gene; V was cut back by 6 bases and J by 1 base. The CDR3 has 15 amino acids. This CDR3 reads CATRHRGGGNYGYTF. The CDR3 region has the DNA TGTGCCACCAGACACAGGGGGGGAGGTAACTATGGCTACACCTTC. Based on the CDR3 plus reference TRBV15 and TRBJ1-2, the full variable domain is DAMVIQNPRYQVTQFGKPVTLSCSQTLNHNVMYWYQQKSSQAPKLLFHYYDKDFNNEADTPDNFQSRRPNTSFCFLDIRSPGLGDTAMYLCATRHRGGGNYGYTFGSGTRLTVV.

This chain connects TRBV7-9 to TRBJ1-1; 9 positions agree with TRBD1. V was pared by 2 bases and J by 2 bases, with 12 bases of the junction left unmatched. There are 18 residues in the CDR3. Germline CDR1 and CDR2: SEHNR and FQNEAQ (reference sequence). This CDR3 is CASSLSGPTGGRNTEAFF. For the CDR3, the DNA is TGTGCCAGCAGCTTATCCGGACCGACAGGGGGACGAAACACTGAAGCTTTCTTT.

The chain combines TRBV7-9 with TRBJ2-1; D perhaps matches TRBD1 (5 bases). V lost 5 bases and J lost 10, with 12 bases in between. The CDR3 spans 12 residues. CDR1 is SEHNR and CDR2 is FQNEAQ in the germline V gene (reference sequence). CDR3 sequence: CASSPDSTEQFF. CDR3 in DNA: TGTGCCAGCAGCCCCGACAGTACAGAGCAGTTCTTC.